The 3 T cell receptor beta chains given below trace back to one sample, sequenced in a study of blood T cell repertoires in COVID-19. Clones were sequenced by immunoSEQ multiplex PCR, and TCRdb holds only the in-frame ones, with some missing. The sample carries more than 150,000 clones, roughly 76% recorded once. Sequenced: peripheral blood. The source of these receptors is a woman of 80 years or more with COVID-19, enrolled during active disease.

This chain joins TRBV5-4 and TRBJ2-3; 11 bases map to TRBD2. The CDR3 has 16 residues. In germline, CDR1 is SGHNT, CDR2 YYREEE (reference sequence). With V trimmed by 1 base and J by 4 bases, 5 bases remained unmatched. The CDR3 DNA reads as TGTGCCAGCAGCTTGTCAATAGCGGGAGGGGCAGATACGCAGTATTTT. Amino acid sequence: CASSLSIAGGADTQYF.

The V call is TRBV30, the J call TRBJ1-1; D not certain. V lost 5 bases to trimming and J lost 1 base, with 8 bases between them. Per germline, CDR1 GTSNPN and CDR2 SVGIG (reference sequence). The CDR3 spans 12 residues. The CDR3 DNA reads TGTGCCTGGGGGCCGGGGAACACTGAAGCTTTCTTT. Its protein product is CAWGPGNTEAFF.

V and J are TRBV9 and TRBJ2-1; a weak D match, TRBD1 (5 bases). This CDR3 comprises 15 residues. With 0 bases removed from V and 3 bases from J, the gap between germline ends came to 10 bases. Germline CDR1 and CDR2: SGDLS and YYNGEE. CDR3 residues: CASSVARQIYNEQFF. DNA for the CDR3: TGTGCCAGCAGCGTAGCTAGACAGATCTACAATGAGCAGTTCTTC.